The next 25 T cell receptor beta chains were all read from a single sample in a study of T-cell memory formation after mild COVID-19. TCRdb re-analysed the 5' RACE reads in MiXCR, keeping a single row per CDR3 protein. The data show fewer than 150,000 distinct CDR3 sequences, 11% to 15% seen once. Sequenced material: PBMCs or a T cell subset sorted from them (not recorded which). These receptors were taken from an adult woman who had mild COVID-19 (a few samples of this study predate the infection). Cell type and time point are not known.

Many counts were recorded for this clonotype. This sequence joins TRBV4-3 and TRBJ2-7, with 7 nucleotides matching TRBD1. Trimming cost V 0 bases and J 3 bases; bases outside gene matches: 5. CDR1 and CDR2 (germline): LGHNA, YSLEER. This CDR3 is 15 amino acids long. CDR3: CASSQDEGQLYEQYF. The CDR3 nucleotides are TGCGCCAGCAGCCAAGATGAGGGACAGCTCTACGAGCAGTACTTC.

This clonotype has a handful of counts. The chain joins TRBV12-3 or TRBV12-4 to TRBJ1-2; 8 bases match TRBD1. The CDR3 runs 16 residues. V lost 3 bases and J lost 8; bases outside the gene matches: 14. CDR3 in amino acids: CASSLPPDRGPPGYTF. The CDR3 DNA follows: TGTGCCAGCAGTTTGCCCCCTGACAGGGGACCTCCCGGCTACACCTTC.

This clonotype was detected a few times. The gene calls are TRBV4-1 and TRBJ1-1; a possible D gene is TRBD1 (5 bases). Trimming shortened V by 4 bases and J by 5 bases, and 14 bases separated the two germline ends. The CDR3 has 14 residues. Germline-derived CDR1 and CDR2 are MGHRA and YSYEKL. The CDR3 protein is CASSLERGVTEAFF. CDR3 coding DNA: TGCGCCAGCAGCCTGGAAAGGGGAGTTACTGAAGCTTTCTTT.

Only a few counts were recorded for this clonotype. The chain links TRBV19 to TRBJ2-3; 12 positions match TRBD2. In germline, CDR1 is LNHDA, CDR2 SQIVND (reference sequence). V dropped 4 bases and J dropped 0; count of bases not matched to a gene: 11. CDR3 length: 19 amino acids. The CDR3 coding sequence is TGTGCCAGTAGTAACCCTCGACTAGCGGGGGCGATTAGCACAGATACGCAGTATTTT. It is translated as CASSNPRLAGAISTDTQYF.

This clonotype was seen more than once but under ten times. This chain connects TRBV7-2 to TRBJ2-7; 7 nucleotides agree with TRBD2. Per germline, CDR1 SGHTA and CDR2 FQGNSA. V gave up 3 bases and J gave up 3 bases; unmatched junction bases: 11. This CDR3 is built from 16 residues. The CDR3 DNA reads TGTGCCAGCAGCTTTCCTCCCGGGACTACTATCTACGAGCAGTACTTC. Amino acids: CASSFPPGTTIYEQYF.

This clonotype was counted a few times. The J gene is TRBJ2-1, the V gene TRBV11-2; 11 nucleotides match TRBD1. With 7 bases clipped from V and 10 bases from J, the junction kept 12 bases outside the gene matches. In germline, CDR1 is SGHAT, CDR2 FQNNGV. This CDR3 is built from 15 residues. The CDR3 bases are TGTGCCAGCAACCCGGGACAGGGGGTGTCCCACGAGCAGTTCTTC. Protein sequence: CASNPGQGVSHEQFF.

This clonotype appeared a few times. The chain has TRBV9 and TRBJ1-5; D unclear. The CDR3 has 14 residues. The germline V and J ends were trimmed by 3 bases and 0 bases, with 7 bases remaining between them. CDR1 and CDR2 (germline): SGDLS, YYNGEE. The CDR3 is CASSADSSNQPQHF. The CDR3 DNA is TGTGCCAGCAGCGCCGACTCTAGCAATCAGCCCCAGCATTTT.

The CDR3 loop reads CASSSTSGGLSYEQYF. The DNA for the CDR3 is TGTGCCAGCAGCTCCACTAGCGGGGGACTCTCCTACGAGCAGTACTTC. The rearrangement links TRBV7-9 to TRBJ2-7, with 11 bases lining up with TRBD2. CDR1 SEHNR and CDR2 FQNEAQ come from the germline V gene (reference sequence). Trimming cost V 4 bases and J 0 bases; bases outside gene matches: 5. The CDR3 runs to 16 residues.

The chain uses TRBV6-4 and TRBJ2-3; 12 bases are a match to TRBD2. The germline gives CDR1 MRHNA, CDR2 SNTAGT. The CDR3 contains 15 residues. Unmatched junction bases numbered 3, after V lost 4 bases and J lost 4 bases. DNA of the CDR3: TGTGCCAGCAGTGCGACTAGCGGGGGAGCAGATACGCAGTATTTT. Amino acids: CASSATSGGADTQYF.

The chain couples TRBV19 to TRBJ2-1; the D call may be TRBD1 or TRBD2 (7 bases each). The CDR3 length is 15 residues. The V end lost 6 bases, the J end lost 7 bases, and 19 bases lay between the germline ends. The germline V gene has CDR1 LNHDA and CDR2 SQIVND (reference sequence). CDR3 bases: TGTGCCAGTAGCCCCAGGGGGGGACCCATGAATGAGCAGTTCTTC. It specifies CASSPRGGPMNEQFF.

This clonotype turned up a few times. V is TRBV7-9 and J is TRBJ2-5, with 7 bases fitting TRBD1. V lost 5 bases, J lost 1 base, and 4 bases stayed unmatched. This CDR3 comprises 14 residues. The germline gives CDR1 SEHNR, CDR2 FQNEAQ (reference sequence). The DNA of the CDR3 is TGTGCCAGCAGCCCTTCAGGGGGCCAAGAGACCCAGTACTTC. It translates to CASSPSGGQETQYF.

This clonotype was found a few times. The V call is TRBV4-1, the J call TRBJ2-5, with a tentative D call TRBD2 (5 bases). The germline CDR1 and CDR2 sequences are MGHRA and YSYEKL. The CDR3 runs 15 residues. V lost 2 bases to trimming and J lost 1 base, with 11 bases between them. DNA of the CDR3: TGCGCCAGCAGCCAACCCCCCGGGGTCCAAGAGACCCAGTACTTC. Translated, it gives CASSQPPGVQETQYF.

The V call is TRBV14, the J call TRBJ2-7, with 7 positions matching TRBD2. CDR1 is SGHDN, CDR2 FVKESK, per germline. Trimming removed 0 bases from V and 3 bases from J; junction bases left unmatched: 5. The length of the CDR3 is 15 residues. The CDR3 loop reads CASSQDVGGGYEQYF. Here the CDR3 DNA reads TGTGCCAGCAGCCAAGATGTTGGCGGGGGCTACGAGCAGTACTTC.

The chain couples TRBV7-9 to TRBJ2-3; 8 positions agree with TRBD2. The ends lost 5 bases at V and 2 bases at J; junction bases unmatched: 3. CDR1 and CDR2 (germline): SEHNR, FQNEAQ (reference sequence). The CDR3 totals 14 residues. In nucleotides, the CDR3 is TGTGCCAGCAGCAGCGGGGGTGCCACAGATACGCAGTATTTT. Translation gives CASSSGGATDTQYF.

The rearrangement uses TRBV2 and TRBJ2-7; TRBD2 might be the D (6 bases). The CDR3 totals 13 residues. Trimming shortened V by 8 bases and J by 3 bases, and 14 bases separated the two germline ends. Germline V lookup: CDR1 SNHLY, CDR2 FYNNEI. The CDR3 sequence is CASGGDGFYEQYF. The CDR3 coding sequence is TGTGCCAGCGGAGGGGACGGATTCTACGAGCAGTACTTC.

The chain joins TRBV2 to TRBJ2-7, with 8 nucleotides matching TRBD2. The CDR3 runs 14 residues. V dropped 6 bases and J dropped 2; count of bases not matched to a gene: 6. CDR1 SNHLY and CDR2 FYNNEI come from the germline V gene. CDR3 DNA sequence: TGTGCCAGCAGAGCTAGCGGGCCGGCCTACGAGCAGTACTTC. This gives the protein CASRASGPAYEQYF.

The chain recombines TRBV12-3 or TRBV12-4 with TRBJ2-3; 7 bases are a match to TRBD2. V dropped 6 bases and J dropped 0; count of bases not matched to a gene: 9. The CDR3 runs 16 residues. The CDR3 region has the DNA TGTGCCAGCAGCCCCGCGACTAGCAGAAGCACAGATACGCAGTATTTT. This encodes CASSPATSRSTDTQYF.

This clonotype has just a few counts. This chain joins TRBV12-3 or TRBV12-4 and TRBJ2-5; tentatively, D is TRBD1 (5 bases). V lost 8 bases to trimming and J lost 5 bases, with 18 bases between them. This CDR3 is 14 amino acids long. DNA of the CDR3: TGTGCCAGCTCCCCGGACACCCTCGGGGAGACCCAGTACTTC. It yields the protein CASSPDTLGETQYF.

This clonotype was seen a few times. The V call is TRBV20-1, the J call TRBJ2-3; D gene ambiguous. The CDR3 totals 10 residues. Germline assignment: CDR1 DFQATT and CDR2 SNEGSKA (reference sequence). V lost 6 bases and J 6 bases, leaving 7 bases between the germline ends. The CDR3 is CSANFDTQYF. CDR3 bases: TGCAGTGCCAACTTTGATACGCAGTATTTT.

The chain joins TRBV9 to TRBJ2-1; 9 bases fit TRBD2. The CDR3 is 16 residues long. V shed 0 bases and J 7 bases; nucleotides not matched to a gene: 8. Germline-derived CDR1 and CDR2 are SGDLS and YYNGEE. This CDR3 is CASSVDLAGPGNEQFF. DNA for the CDR3: TGTGCCAGCAGCGTAGACCTAGCGGGGCCAGGTAATGAGCAGTTCTTC. Looking up the rest from reference TRBV9 and TRBJ2-1 gives the full variable domain: DSGVTQTPKHLITATGQRVTLRCSPRSGDLSVYWYQQSLDQGLQFLIQYYNGEERAKGNILERFSAQQFPDLHSELNLSSLELGDSALYFCASSVDLAGPGNEQFFGPGTRLTVL.

The V call is TRBV7-6, the J call TRBJ2-2, with D possibly being TRBD1 (5 bases). The CDR3 length is 16 residues. V shed 6 bases and J shed 0 bases, with 14 bases lying between them. The V gene's germline CDR1 is SGHVS and CDR2 FNYEAQ. CDR3 bases: TGTGCCAGCAGTAAGACAGTAATTCCGAACACCGGGGAGCTGTTTTTT. Residues: CASSKTVIPNTGELFF.

The chain recombines TRBV7-9 with TRBJ1-6; no clear D gene. This CDR3 is 14 amino acids long. V lost 9 bases and J 0 bases, leaving 9 bases between the germline ends. From germline, CDR1 is SEHNR and CDR2 FQNEAQ (reference sequence). Here the CDR3 DNA reads TGTGCCAGTTCCCGGAGCTCCTATAATTCACCCCTCCACTTT. Translating gives CASSRSSYNSPLHF.

The sample holds a few counts of this clonotype. The chain uses TRBV29-1 and TRBJ1-1, with TRBD1 matching 8 bases. In germline, CDR1 is SQVTM, CDR2 ANQGSEA. J was trimmed by 0 bases and V by 3 bases; bases with no gene match: 3. CDR3 length: 14 residues. CDR3 residues: CSVEPTGVNTEAFF. CDR3 DNA: TGCAGCGTTGAGCCGACAGGGGTGAACACTGAAGCTTTCTTT.

This clonotype showed up just a few times. The chain employs TRBV2 and TRBJ2-7; a weak D match, TRBD1 (5 bases). Trimming left V 4 bases short and J 3 bases short, with 7 bases between. CDR3 length: 12 amino acids. Germline lookup yields CDR1 SNHLY and CDR2 FYNNEI. CDR3 in DNA: TGTGCCAGCAGTGGGACATTCTACGAGCAGTACTTC. Its protein is CASSGTFYEQYF.

This clonotype was observed at least ten times. The V gene is TRBV5-1, the J gene TRBJ2-7; 10 positions agree with TRBD1. The CDR3 spans 14 residues. Germline CDR1 reads SGHRS; CDR2 reads YFSETQ. V gave up 0 bases and J gave up 5 bases; unmatched junction bases: 2. The CDR3 is CASSLGQGAHEQYF. The DNA of the CDR3 is TGCGCCAGCAGCTTGGGACAGGGGGCCCACGAGCAGTACTTC.